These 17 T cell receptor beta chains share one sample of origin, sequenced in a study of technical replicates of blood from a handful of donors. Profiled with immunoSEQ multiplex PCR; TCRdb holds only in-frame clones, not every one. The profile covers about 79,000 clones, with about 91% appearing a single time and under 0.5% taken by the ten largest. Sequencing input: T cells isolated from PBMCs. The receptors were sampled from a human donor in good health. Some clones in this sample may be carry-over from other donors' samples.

The CDR3 nucleotides read TGTGCTAGTGGTTTGTTCCCCAGGGACTTGAACACCGGGGAGCTGTTTTTT. Translation: CASGLFPRDLNTGELFF. The chain couples TRBV12-5 to TRBJ2-2; D perhaps matches TRBD2 (6 bases). This CDR3 is built from 17 residues. Looked up from germline, CDR1 is LGHNT and CDR2 is FRNRAP. V lost 2 bases, J lost 1 base, and 14 bases lay in between.

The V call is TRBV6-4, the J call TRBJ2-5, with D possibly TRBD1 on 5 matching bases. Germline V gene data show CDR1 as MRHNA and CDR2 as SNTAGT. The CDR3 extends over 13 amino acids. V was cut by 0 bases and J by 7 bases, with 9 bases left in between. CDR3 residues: CASSDSLGRTQYF. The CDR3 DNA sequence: TGTGCCAGCAGTGACTCATTGGGGCGGACCCAGTACTTC.

CDR3 nucleotide sequence: TGCGCCAGCAGCCTCGAGGAGCAGTACTTC. Protein: CASSLEEQYF. J is TRBJ2-5 and V is TRBV10-2; D remains ambiguous. This CDR3 is 10 amino acids long. Between the trimmed V and J ends, which lost 6 bases and 11 bases, there was a span of 10 bases. CDR1 WSHSY and CDR2 SAAADI come from the germline V gene.

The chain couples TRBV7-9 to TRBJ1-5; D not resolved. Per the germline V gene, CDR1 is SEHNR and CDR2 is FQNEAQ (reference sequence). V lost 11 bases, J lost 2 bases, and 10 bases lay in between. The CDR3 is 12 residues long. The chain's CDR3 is CARILRNQPQHF. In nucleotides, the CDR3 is TGTGCCCGCATTCTACGCAATCAGCCCCAGCATTTT. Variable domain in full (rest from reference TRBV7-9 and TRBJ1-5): DTGVSQNPRHKITKRGQNVTFRCDPISEHNRLYWYRQTLGQGPEFLTYFQNEAQLEKSRLLSDRFSAERPKGSFSTLEIQRTEQGDSAMYLCARILRNQPQHFGDGTRLSIL.

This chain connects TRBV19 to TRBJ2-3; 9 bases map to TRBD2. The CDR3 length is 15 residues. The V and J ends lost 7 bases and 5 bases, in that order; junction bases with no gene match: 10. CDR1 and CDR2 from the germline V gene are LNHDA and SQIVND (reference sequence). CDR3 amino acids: CASTLGGRAGDTQYF. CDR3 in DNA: TGTGCCAGTACCCTTGGCGGGAGGGCCGGAGATACGCAGTATTTT.

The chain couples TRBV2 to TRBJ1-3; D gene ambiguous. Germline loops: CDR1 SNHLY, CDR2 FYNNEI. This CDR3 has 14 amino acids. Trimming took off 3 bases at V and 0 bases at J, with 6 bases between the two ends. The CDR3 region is CASSDSFSGNTIYF. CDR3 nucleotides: TGTGCCAGCAGTGACAGTTTCTCTGGAAACACCATATATTTT. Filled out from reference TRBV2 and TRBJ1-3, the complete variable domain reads EPEVTQTPSHQVTQMGQEVILRCVPISNHLYFYWYRQILGQKVEFLVSFYNNEISEKSEIFDDQFSVERPDGSNFTLKIRSTKLEDSAMYFCASSDSFSGNTIYFGEGSWLTVV.

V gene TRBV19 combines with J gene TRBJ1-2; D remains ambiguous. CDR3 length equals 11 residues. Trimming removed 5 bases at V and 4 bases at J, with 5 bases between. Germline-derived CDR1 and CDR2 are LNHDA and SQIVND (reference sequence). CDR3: CASSFSYGYTF. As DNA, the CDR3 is TGTGCCAGTAGTTTCAGCTATGGCTACACCTTC. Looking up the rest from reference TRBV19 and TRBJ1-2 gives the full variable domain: DGGITQSPKYLFRKEGQNVTLSCEQNLNHDAMYWYRQDPGQGLRLIYYSQIVNDFQKGDIAEGYSVSREKKESFPLTVTSAQKNPTAFYLCASSFSYGYTFGSGTRLTVV.

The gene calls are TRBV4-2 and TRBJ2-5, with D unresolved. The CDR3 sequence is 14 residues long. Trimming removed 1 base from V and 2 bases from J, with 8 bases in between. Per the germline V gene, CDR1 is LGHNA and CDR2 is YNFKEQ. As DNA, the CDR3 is TGTGCCAGCAGCCAAGTCCCCGAGCAAGAGACCCAGTACTTC. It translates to CASSQVPEQETQYF.

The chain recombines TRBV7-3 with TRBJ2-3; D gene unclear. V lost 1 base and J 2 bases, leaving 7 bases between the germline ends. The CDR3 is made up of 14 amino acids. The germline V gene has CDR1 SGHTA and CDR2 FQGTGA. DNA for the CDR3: TGTGCCAGCAGCTTAAATAGCCTCACAGATACGCAGTATTTT. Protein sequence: CASSLNSLTDTQYF.

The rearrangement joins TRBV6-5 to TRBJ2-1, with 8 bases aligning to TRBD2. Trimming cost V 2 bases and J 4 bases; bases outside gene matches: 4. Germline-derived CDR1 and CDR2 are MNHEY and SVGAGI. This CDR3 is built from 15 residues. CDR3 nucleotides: TGTGCCAGCAGTTACCGAGTAGCGGGATACAATGAGCAGTTCTTC. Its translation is CASSYRVAGYNEQFF.

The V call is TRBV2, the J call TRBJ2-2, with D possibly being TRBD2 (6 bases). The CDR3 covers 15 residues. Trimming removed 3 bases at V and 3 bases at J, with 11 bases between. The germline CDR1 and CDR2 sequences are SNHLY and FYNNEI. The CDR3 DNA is TGTGCCAGCAGTGAGGGGGAGGTGGACACCGGGGAGCTGTTTTTT. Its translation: CASSEGEVDTGELFF.

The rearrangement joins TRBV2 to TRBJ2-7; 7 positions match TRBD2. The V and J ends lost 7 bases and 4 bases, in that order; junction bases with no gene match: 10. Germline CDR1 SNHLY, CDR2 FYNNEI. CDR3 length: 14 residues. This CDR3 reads CASTRGLAGYEQYF. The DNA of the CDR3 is TGTGCCAGCACCCGAGGTTTAGCGGGTTACGAGCAGTACTTC. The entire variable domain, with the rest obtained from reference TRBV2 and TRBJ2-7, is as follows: EPEVTQTPSHQVTQMGQEVILRCVPISNHLYFYWYRQILGQKVEFLVSFYNNEISEKSEIFDDQFSVERPDGSNFTLKIRSTKLEDSAMYFCASTRGLAGYEQYFGPGTRLTVT.

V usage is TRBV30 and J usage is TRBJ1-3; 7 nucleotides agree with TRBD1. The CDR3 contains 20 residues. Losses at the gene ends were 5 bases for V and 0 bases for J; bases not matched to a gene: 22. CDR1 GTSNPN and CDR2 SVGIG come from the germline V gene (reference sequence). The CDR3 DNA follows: TGTGCCTGGGGTACTATACAGGGGAGAGACGCCATTTTCTCTGGAAACACCATATATTTT. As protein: CAWGTIQGRDAIFSGNTIYF. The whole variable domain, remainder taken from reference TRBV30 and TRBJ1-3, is SQTIHQWPATLVQPVGSPLSLECTVEGTSNPNLYWYRQAAGRGLQLLFYSVGIGQISSEVPQNLSASRPQDRQFILSSKKLLLSDSGFYLCAWGTIQGRDAIFSGNTIYFGEGSWLTVV.

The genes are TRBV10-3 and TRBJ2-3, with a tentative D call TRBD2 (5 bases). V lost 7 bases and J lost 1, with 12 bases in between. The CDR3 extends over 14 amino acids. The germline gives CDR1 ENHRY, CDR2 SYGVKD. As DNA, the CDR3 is TGTGCCATCACCCCTGGACTCGGCACAGATACGCAGTATTTT. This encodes CAITPGLGTDTQYF.

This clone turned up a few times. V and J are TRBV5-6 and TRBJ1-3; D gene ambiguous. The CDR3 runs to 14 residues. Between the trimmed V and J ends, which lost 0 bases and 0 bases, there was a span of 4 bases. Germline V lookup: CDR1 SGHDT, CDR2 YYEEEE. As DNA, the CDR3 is TGTGCCAGCAGCTTGGTCAGCTCTGGAAACACCATATATTTT. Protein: CASSLVSSGNTIYF. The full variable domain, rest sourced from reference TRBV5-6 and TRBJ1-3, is DAGVTQSPTHLIKTRGQQVTLRCSPKSGHDTVSWYQQALGQGPQFIFQYYEEEERQRGNFPDRFSGHQFPNYSSELNVNALLLGDSALYLCASSLVSSGNTIYFGEGSWLTVV.

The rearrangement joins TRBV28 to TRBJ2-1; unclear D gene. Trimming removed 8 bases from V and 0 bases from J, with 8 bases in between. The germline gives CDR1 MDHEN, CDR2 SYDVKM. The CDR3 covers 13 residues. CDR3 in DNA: TGTGCCAGCCGCGGATACTCCTACAATGAGCAGTTCTTC. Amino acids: CASRGYSYNEQFF.

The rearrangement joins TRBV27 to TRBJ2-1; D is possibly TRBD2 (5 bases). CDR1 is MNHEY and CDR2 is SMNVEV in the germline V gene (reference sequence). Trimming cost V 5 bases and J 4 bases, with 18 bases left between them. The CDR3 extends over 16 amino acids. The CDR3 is CASSPLLAAIYNEQFF. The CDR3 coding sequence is TGTGCCAGCAGTCCCCTTCTAGCTGCTATTTACAATGAGCAGTTCTTC.